Listed below are T cell receptor beta chains from one sample, sequenced in a study of control samples from healthy donors and cancer patients. This table comes from immunoSEQ multiplex PCR, and its TCRdb copy is limited to in-frame clones, with some not included. The sample has more than 140,000 clones; roughly 94% are singletons. The sample taken for sequencing was blood. The receptors were sampled from a man aged 40-55 years in good health. CDR3s include the opening cysteine and the closing phenylalanine or tryptophan. Fields, in order: CDR3 protein, CDR3 DNA, D gene, J gene, clone size, V gene. A D gene is named only where the DNA matches it firmly. Rows give clone size only sometimes, using once, few, many, or a class for an expanded clone.

CDR3: CASSRRARFSYEQYF
DNA: TGTGCCAGCAGTCGCCGGGCCCGCTTTTCCTACGAGCAGTACTTC
D: -
J: TRBJ2-7
size: -
V: TRBV6-5

CDR3: CASSSRDYYEQYF
DNA: TGTGCCAGCAGCTCACGGGACTACTACGAGCAGTACTTC
D: TRBD2
J: TRBJ2-7
size: -
V: TRBV11-2

CDR3: CASRPENTGELFF
DNA: TGTGCCAGCCGCCCGGAGAACACCGGGGAGCTGTTTTTT
D: -
J: TRBJ2-2
size: -
V: TRBV7-9

CDR3: CASSLPFRGSYEQYF
DNA: TGTGCCAGCAGCTTACCCTTTAGGGGCTCCTACGAGCAGTACTTC
D: -
J: TRBJ2-7
size: -
V: TRBV7-9

CDR3: CASSLEQREYNSPLHF
DNA: TGCGCCAGCAGCTTGGAACAGCGGGAATATAATTCACCCCTCCACTTT
D: -
J: TRBJ1-6
size: once
V: TRBV5-1

CDR3: CATSSRDYYNEQFF
DNA: TGTGCCACCAGCAGCAGGGACTACTACAATGAGCAGTTCTTC
D: TRBD2
J: TRBJ2-1
size: -
V: TRBV15

CDR3: CASRNLYQETQYF
DNA: TGTGCCAGCAGAAACCTGTACCAAGAGACCCAGTACTTC
D: -
J: TRBJ2-5
size: -
V: TRBV6-6

CDR3: CASSLVPAGQGLKNEKLFF
DNA: TGTGCCAGCAGCTTAGTGCCCGCGGGACAGGGGCTAAAGAATGAAAAACTGTTTTTT
D: TRBD1
J: TRBJ1-4
size: -
V: TRBV7-9

CDR3: CASSQPGTGEYEQYF
DNA: TGTGCCAGCAGCCAACCCGGGACAGGGGAATACGAGCAGTACTTC
D: TRBD1
J: TRBJ2-7
size: -
V: TRBV3-1/TRBV3-2

CDR3: CASSESPEWGPQHF
DNA: TGCGCCAGCAGTGAGTCCCCAGAGTGGGGGCCCCAGCATTTT
D: -
J: TRBJ1-5
size: -
V: TRBV10-2

CDR3: CASSLAQDYGYTF
DNA: TGTGCCAGCAGCTTAGCGCAGGACTATGGCTACACCTTC
D: -
J: TRBJ1-2
size: -
V: TRBV7-2

CDR3: CASSVGALTYNEQFF
DNA: TGTGCCAGCAGCGTAGGGGCCTTGACCTACAATGAGCAGTTCTTC
D: -
J: TRBJ2-1
size: -
V: TRBV9

CDR3: CASSLGGSTEAFF
DNA: TGCGCCAGCAGCCTAGGGGGTAGCACTGAAGCTTTCTTT
D: -
J: TRBJ1-1
size: -
V: TRBV4-1

CDR3: CSVVPAGGVDTQYF
DNA: TGCAGCGTTGTCCCCGCGGGAGGGGTGGATACGCAGTATTTT
D: TRBD2
J: TRBJ2-3
size: -
V: TRBV29-1

CDR3: CASSQDLSNEQFF
DNA: TGCGCCAGCAGCCAAGATCTCTCCAATGAGCAGTTCTTC
D: -
J: TRBJ2-1
size: -
V: TRBV4-1

CDR3: CASSPVGSQGSGNTIYF
DNA: TGTGCCAGCTCACCAGTTGGGTCGCAGGGCTCTGGAAACACCATATATTTT
D: -
J: TRBJ1-3
size: -
V: TRBV18

CDR3: CASSLGSSTNTGELFF
DNA: TGTGCCAGCAGCTTGGGGTCCTCTACAAACACCGGGGAGCTGTTTTTT
D: -
J: TRBJ2-2
size: -
V: TRBV5-6

CDR3: CASSLADTEAFF
DNA: TGTGCCAGCAGCTTGGCCGACACTGAAGCTTTCTTT
D: -
J: TRBJ1-1
size: -
V: TRBV5-4

CDR3: CASRTLLRGFQGYTF
DNA: TGTGCCAGCAGAACCTTGCTCAGGGGTTTTCAAGGCTACACCTTC
D: -
J: TRBJ1-2
size: -
V: TRBV7-2

CDR3: CASSLKRGNTGELFF
DNA: TGTGCCAGCAGCTTGAAGCGGGGGAACACCGGGGAGCTGTTTTTT
D: TRBD2
J: TRBJ2-2
size: -
V: TRBV5-6

CDR3: CASSATSGSSSYNEQFF
DNA: TGCGCCAGCAGCGCTACTAGCGGGTCGAGCTCCTACAATGAGCAGTTCTTC
D: TRBD2
J: TRBJ2-1
size: -
V: TRBV5-1

CDR3: CSVEWQARRSTDTQYF
DNA: TGCAGCGTTGAATGGCAGGCGCGCAGGAGCACAGATACGCAGTATTTT
D: -
J: TRBJ2-3
size: -
V: TRBV29-1

CDR3: CASRLNTNTEAFF
DNA: TGCGCCAGCAGGCTGAATACAAACACTGAAGCTTTCTTT
D: -
J: TRBJ1-1
size: -
V: TRBV5-1

CDR3: CASSPIGRGVNTEAFF
DNA: TGTGCCAGCAGCCCAATTGGGAGGGGGGTGAACACTGAAGCTTTCTTT
D: -
J: TRBJ1-1
size: once
V: TRBV16

CDR3: CASSPQGQGARGYTF
DNA: TGTGCCAGCTCACCACAGGGACAGGGGGCGCGAGGCTACACCTTC
D: TRBD1
J: TRBJ1-2
size: once
V: TRBV18

CDR3: CASSRTGSYGYTF
DNA: TGTGCCAGCAGTCGGACAGGGTCCTATGGCTACACCTTC
D: TRBD1
J: TRBJ1-2
size: -
V: TRBV27